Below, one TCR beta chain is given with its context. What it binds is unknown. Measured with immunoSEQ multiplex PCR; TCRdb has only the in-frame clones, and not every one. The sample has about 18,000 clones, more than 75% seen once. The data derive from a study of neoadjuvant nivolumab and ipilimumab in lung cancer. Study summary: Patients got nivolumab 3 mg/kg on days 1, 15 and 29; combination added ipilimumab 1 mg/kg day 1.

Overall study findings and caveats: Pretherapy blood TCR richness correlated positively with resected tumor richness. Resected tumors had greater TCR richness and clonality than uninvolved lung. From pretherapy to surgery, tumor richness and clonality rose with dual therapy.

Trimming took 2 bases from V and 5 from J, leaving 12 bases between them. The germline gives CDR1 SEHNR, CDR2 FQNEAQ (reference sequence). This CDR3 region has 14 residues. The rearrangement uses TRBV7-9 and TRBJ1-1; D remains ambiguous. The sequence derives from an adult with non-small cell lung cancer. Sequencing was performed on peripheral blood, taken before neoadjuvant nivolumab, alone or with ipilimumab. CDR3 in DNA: TGTGCCAGCAGCTTATGGAGTCGAGAAACTGAAGCTTTCTTT. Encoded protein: CASSLWSRETEAFF. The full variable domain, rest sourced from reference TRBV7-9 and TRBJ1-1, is DTGVSQNPRHKITKRGQNVTFRCDPISEHNRLYWYRQTLGQGPEFLTYFQNEAQLEKSRLLSDRFSAERPKGSFSTLEIQRTEQGDSAMYLCASSLWSRETEAFFGQGTRLTVV.